A single sample gave rise to the 32 T cell receptor beta chains below, sequenced in a study of CD8+ T cells in alopecia areata. Sequencing templates came from extracted RNA that was reverse transcribed into cDNA. Sequencing was performed with immunoSEQ multiplex PCR; in TCRdb, only in-frame clones are kept and a portion is missing. The repertoire holds 90,000 to 120,000 clones, with approximately 59% as singletons. Sequenced material: CD8+ T cells sorted from blood. The receptors originated from a human donor in good health.

The chain is built from TRBV30 and TRBJ2-7; 11 bases map to TRBD1. Trimming took 5 bases from V and 3 from J; bases not matched to a gene: 3. Germline V lookup: CDR1 GTSNPN, CDR2 SVGIG (reference sequence). This CDR3 has 13 residues. The CDR3 here is CAWVGTGGYEQYF. Here the CDR3 DNA reads TGTGCCTGGGTGGGGACAGGGGGCTACGAGCAGTACTTC.

The chain employs TRBV5-1 and TRBJ2-1; TRBD2 matches at 7 bases. V dropped 2 bases and J dropped 8; count of bases not matched to a gene: 13. CDR3 size: 16 residues. Germline values: CDR1 SGHRS, CDR2 YFSETQ. The CDR3 is CASSFLVRGDSDEQFF. In DNA, the CDR3 is TGCGCCAGCAGCTTCCTGGTTCGGGGGGATAGCGATGAGCAGTTCTTC. Full variable domain (outside the CDR3, taken from reference TRBV5-1 and TRBJ2-1): KAGVTQTPRYLIKTRGQQVTLSCSPISGHRSVSWYQQTPGQGLQFLFEYFSETQRNKGNFPGRFSGRQFSNSRSEMNVSTLELGDSALYLCASSFLVRGDSDEQFFGPGTRLTVL.

This chain joins TRBV6-1 and TRBJ2-3; D is unclear. Germline V gene lookup returns CDR1 MNHNS and CDR2 SASEGT. V lost 1 base and J lost 3, with 11 bases in between. This CDR3 has 15 amino acids. In DNA, the CDR3 is TGTGCCAGCAGTGAAGTAGTAGATACAACAGATACGCAGTATTTT. It translates to CASSEVVDTTDTQYF.

This clone was found a few times. The chain links TRBV20-1 to TRBJ2-1; D is undetermined. This CDR3 has 10 amino acids. The germline V gene encodes CDR1 DFQATT and CDR2 SNEGSKA (reference sequence). The V gene lost 3 bases and the J gene lost 7 bases, with 4 bases spanning the gap. The CDR3 DNA is TGCAGTGCTAGCCTGAATGAGCAGTTCTTC. Its translation: CSASLNEQFF.

The chain uses TRBV13 and TRBJ2-1, with a possible D match to TRBD2 (6 bases). Germline V lookup: CDR1 PRHDT, CDR2 FYEKMQ (reference sequence). This CDR3 has 13 amino acids. Trimming shortened V by 3 bases and J by 7 bases, and 10 bases separated the two germline ends. DNA of the CDR3: TGTGCCAGCAGCTTTTGGGGGGAAAATGAGCAGTTCTTC. It yields the protein CASSFWGENEQFF.

CDR3 sequence: CASSESVGSGANVLTF. The CDR3, as DNA: TGCGCCAGCAGTGAGTCCGTGGGCTCTGGGGCCAACGTCCTGACTTTC. The genes are TRBV10-2 and TRBJ2-6; no reliable D call. The CDR3 contains 16 residues. Germline CDR1 WSHSY, CDR2 SAAADI. Trimming pared 0 bases from V and 0 bases from J, leaving 6 bases between.

This clone was picked up a small number of times. The chain combines TRBV4-1 with TRBJ1-5, with D possibly matching TRBD1 (6 bases). The germline V and J ends were trimmed by 3 bases and 7 bases, with 13 bases remaining between them. This CDR3 region has 14 residues. CDR1 is MGHRA and CDR2 is YSYEKL in the germline V gene. The CDR3 DNA sequence: TGCGCCAGCAGCCACACAGGGCTGGGGCAGCCCCAGCATTTT. Translated: CASSHTGLGQPQHF.

CDR3 sequence (DNA): TGTGCCAGCAGCCCCTCCGCGGTTGGGGGCCGCACCGACCCCTACGAGCAGTACTTC. Translation: CASSPSAVGGRTDPYEQYF. The V gene is TRBV7-9, the J gene TRBJ2-7, with D possibly being TRBD1 (6 bases). The V end was cut by 5 bases, the J end by 2 bases, with 28 bases between. The CDR3 spans 19 residues. Germline V CDR1 and CDR2: SEHNR, FQNEAQ (reference sequence).

This clone was detected a few times. The chain has TRBV10-3 and TRBJ1-2; D is unresolved. V was cut by 8 bases and J by 0 bases, with 10 bases left in between. The CDR3 sequence is 13 residues long. Looked up from germline, CDR1 is ENHRY and CDR2 is SYGVKD. The CDR3, as DNA: TGTGCCATCTTCGACGAAGCTAACTATGGCTACACCTTC. Translation: CAIFDEANYGYTF.

The chain recombines TRBV7-2 with TRBJ2-1, with D perhaps TRBD2 (6 bases). This CDR3 region has 15 residues. Trimming took off 3 bases at V and 3 bases at J, with 12 bases between the two ends. CDR1 SGHTA and CDR2 FQGNSA come from the germline V gene. The CDR3 DNA follows: TGTGCCAGCAGCTTGGGTCCGGGACTCTACAATGAGCAGTTCTTC. It codes for CASSLGPGLYNEQFF.

The CDR3 nucleotides read TGTGCCATCAGTGAGGGGGAAGGTATCCAGCCCCAGCATTTT. Protein sequence: CAISEGEGIQPQHF. V usage is TRBV10-3 and J usage is TRBJ1-5; D not certain. Germline V CDR1 and CDR2: ENHRY, SYGVKD. Deletions cut 2 bases from V and 7 bases from J, with 12 bases between. The CDR3 runs to 14 residues.

This clone was counted a few times. CDR3 bases: TGTGCCAGCAGCTCAATGGACAGGGGCGAAAAACTGTTTTTT. As protein: CASSSMDRGEKLFF. This sequence joins TRBV7-8 and TRBJ1-4, with TRBD1 matching 9 bases. CDR1 SGHVS and CDR2 FQNEAQ come from the germline V gene. V gave up 4 bases and J gave up 8 bases; unmatched junction bases: 5. The CDR3 covers 14 residues.

This chain joins TRBV19 and TRBJ1-6; D remains ambiguous. This CDR3 spans 13 amino acids. Per germline, CDR1 LNHDA and CDR2 SQIVND (reference sequence). Deletions cut 3 bases from V and 9 bases from J, with 9 bases between. The CDR3 region has the DNA TGTGCCAGTAGTATGTCCGACGCTTCACCCCTCCACTTT. Its protein is CASSMSDASPLHF. The variable domain in full, completed from reference TRBV19 and TRBJ1-6, reads DGGITQSPKYLFRKEGQNVTLSCEQNLNHDAMYWYRQDPGQGLRLIYYSQIVNDFQKGDIAEGYSVSREKKESFPLTVTSAQKNPTAFYLCASSMSDASPLHFGNGTRLTVT.

This clone has more than one count but fewer than ten. The chain combines TRBV4-2 with TRBJ2-2, with no clear D. Germline V lookup: CDR1 LGHNA, CDR2 YNFKEQ. With 1 base removed from V and 7 bases from J, the gap between germline ends came to 10 bases. There are 14 residues in the CDR3. Here the CDR3 reads CASSQVVTHGELFF. DNA for the CDR3: TGTGCCAGCAGCCAAGTTGTTACTCACGGGGAGCTGTTTTTT.

The chain employs TRBV19 and TRBJ2-7, with D perhaps being TRBD1 or TRBD2 (5 bases each). Germline CDR1 and CDR2: LNHDA and SQIVND (reference sequence). The CDR3 spans 13 residues. V was shortened by 5 bases and J by 6 bases, with 14 bases between the two germline ends. The CDR3 is CASSWGYRSEQYF. The CDR3 DNA is TGTGCCAGTAGTTGGGGGTACCGTTCCGAGCAGTACTTC. The whole variable domain, remainder taken from reference TRBV19 and TRBJ2-7, is DGGITQSPKYLFRKEGQNVTLSCEQNLNHDAMYWYRQDPGQGLRLIYYSQIVNDFQKGDIAEGYSVSREKKESFPLTVTSAQKNPTAFYLCASSWGYRSEQYFGPGTRLTVT.

The chain recombines TRBV7-6 with TRBJ1-1, with D possibly being TRBD1 (5 bases). Deletions cut 3 bases from V and 1 base from J, with 9 bases between. CDR1 and CDR2 from the germline V gene are SGHVS and FNYEAQ. The CDR3 extends over 14 amino acids. The CDR3 protein is CASSFGTPNTEAFF. CDR3 sequence (DNA): TGTGCCAGCAGCTTCGGGACGCCGAACACTGAAGCTTTCTTT.

This rearrangement joins TRBV4-1 to TRBJ2-7; 9 bases match TRBD1. The CDR3 runs to 15 residues. V was pared by 4 bases and J by 4 bases, with 8 bases of the junction left unmatched. Germline lookup yields CDR1 MGHRA and CDR2 YSYEKL. In nucleotides, the CDR3 is TGCGCCAGCAGCCCCGGGACAGGGATAAGGTACGAGCAGTACTTC. Its protein product is CASSPGTGIRYEQYF.

The rearrangement links TRBV5-1 to TRBJ1-1; D might be TRBD1 (5 bases). Germline CDR1 is SGHRS and CDR2 is YFSETQ. There are 13 residues in the CDR3. Between the trimmed V and J ends, which lost 7 bases and 0 bases, there was a span of 10 bases. The CDR3 reads CASAQGVNTEAFF. For the CDR3, the DNA is TGCGCCAGCGCCCAAGGGGTGAACACTGAAGCTTTCTTT.

This clone has a handful of counts. The rearrangement links TRBV5-6 to TRBJ2-2; a possible D gene is TRBD2 (6 bases). The CDR3 has 13 amino acids. The V end was cut by 1 base, the J end by 7 bases, with 8 bases between. CDR1 and CDR2 from the germline V gene are SGHDT and YYEEEE. DNA for the CDR3: TGTGCCAGCAGCTTGACGGGGGTCGGGGAGCTGTTTTTT. Translation: CASSLTGVGELFF. The full variable domain, its missing parts supplied by reference TRBV5-6 and TRBJ2-2, is DAGVTQSPTHLIKTRGQQVTLRCSPKSGHDTVSWYQQALGQGPQFIFQYYEEEERQRGNFPDRFSGHQFPNYSSELNVNALLLGDSALYLCASSLTGVGELFFGEGSRLTVL.

This clone was counted between two and nine times. This chain's CDR3 is CASSDKGMMGDTQYF. The CDR3 DNA reads TGTGCCAGCAGTGACAAGGGTATGATGGGAGATACGCAGTATTTT. The gene calls are TRBV6-4 and TRBJ2-3; D not resolved. Germline loops: CDR1 MRHNA, CDR2 SNTAGT. The CDR3 totals 15 residues. V was shortened by 2 bases and J by 5 bases, with 14 bases between the two germline ends.

V gene TRBV5-1 combines with J gene TRBJ1-5, with D possibly TRBD1 on 5 matching bases. The germline CDR1 and CDR2 sequences are SGHRS and YFSETQ. CDR3 length: 14 residues. Deletions cut 4 bases from V and 9 bases from J, with 17 bases between. CDR3 amino acids: CASSPGTVGWPQHF. In nucleotides, the CDR3 is TGCGCCAGCAGCCCGGGGACGGTTGGTTGGCCCCAGCATTTT.

The chain recombines TRBV5-1 with TRBJ2-1, with 9 nucleotides matching TRBD2. This CDR3 is built from 16 residues. Germline V lookup: CDR1 SGHRS, CDR2 YFSETQ. The J segment lost 0 bases and the V segment lost 4 bases, leaving 5 bases of the junction unmatched. CDR3 loop: CASSPSGAGSYNEQFF. The CDR3 region has the DNA TGCGCCAGCAGCCCTAGCGGGGCCGGCTCCTACAATGAGCAGTTCTTC. The variable domain in full, with the rest retrieved from reference TRBV5-1 and TRBJ2-1, is KAGVTQTPRYLIKTRGQQVTLSCSPISGHRSVSWYQQTPGQGLQFLFEYFSETQRNKGNFPGRFSGRQFSNSRSEMNVSTLELGDSALYLCASSPSGAGSYNEQFFGPGTRLTVL.

This clone turned up a few times. The V gene is TRBV19, the J gene TRBJ1-5; 8 bases map to TRBD1. The CDR3 has 16 amino acids. V was clipped by 6 bases and J by 0 bases; unmatched bases: 7. The germline CDR1 and CDR2 sequences are LNHDA and SQIVND (reference sequence). The CDR3 spells CASSLTGDYSNQPQHF. The DNA of the CDR3 is TGTGCCAGTAGCCTGACAGGGGACTATAGCAATCAGCCCCAGCATTTT.

The chain uses TRBV25-1 and TRBJ1-1; the D gene is possibly TRBD1 (6 bases). V gave up 4 bases and J gave up 3 bases, with 12 bases separating them. In germline, CDR1 is MGHDK, CDR2 SYGVNS. CDR3 length: 14 amino acids. The CDR3 nucleotides are TGTGCCAGCAGTGGAGGGGGGAGGCACACTGAAGCTTTCTTT. This gives the protein CASSGGGRHTEAFF.

The gene calls are TRBV30 and TRBJ2-2; D ambiguous. The V end lost 3 bases, the J end lost 6 bases, and 5 bases lay between the germline ends. In germline, CDR1 is GTSNPN, CDR2 SVGIG (reference sequence). This CDR3 is 11 amino acids long. The CDR3 loop reads CAWSRSGELFF. The CDR3 nucleotides read TGTGCCTGGAGCCGCTCCGGGGAGCTGTTTTTT.

V and J are TRBV7-2 and TRBJ1-4; D is unresolved. V lost 5 bases and J 8 bases, leaving 9 bases between the germline ends. Per germline, CDR1 SGHTA and CDR2 FQGNSA. This CDR3 comprises 12 residues. The CDR3 is CASSRLAEKLFF. For the CDR3, the DNA is TGTGCCAGCAGCCGGTTAGCCGAAAAACTGTTTTTT.

This clone occurred a few times. The same CDR3 arises from other DNA sequences in this sample as well. V usage is TRBV13 and J usage is TRBJ1-1; no definite D call. Trimming shortened V by 0 bases and J by 4 bases, and 3 bases separated the two germline ends. The germline V gene has CDR1 PRHDT and CDR2 FYEKMQ (reference sequence). The CDR3 length is 12 residues. This CDR3 is CASSLGRTEAFF. CDR3 DNA: TGTGCCAGCAGCTTAGGTCGCACTGAAGCTTTCTTT.

This clone has only one observation. CDR3 protein: CASSERGQGLVEQFF. The CDR3 coding sequence is TGTGCCAGCAGTGAAAGGGGACAGGGGTTAGTTGAGCAGTTCTTC. The V call is TRBV2, the J call TRBJ2-1, with 10 nucleotides matching TRBD1. The CDR3 covers 15 residues. The germline gives CDR1 SNHLY, CDR2 FYNNEI. V shed 2 bases and J 9 bases; nucleotides not matched to a gene: 7.

The genes are TRBV9 and TRBJ2-5; 9 bases align to TRBD1. The CDR3 consists of 16 residues. Per germline, CDR1 SGDLS and CDR2 YYNGEE. V was pared by 4 bases and J by 5 bases, with 12 bases of the junction left unmatched. CDR3 bases: TGTGCCAGCAGCCCCAGCGGGACAGGGCGAGGCGAGACCCAGTACTTC. Protein: CASSPSGTGRGETQYF. Looking up the rest from reference TRBV9 and TRBJ2-5 gives the full variable domain: DSGVTQTPKHLITATGQRVTLRCSPRSGDLSVYWYQQSLDQGLQFLIQYYNGEERAKGNILERFSAQQFPDLHSELNLSSLELGDSALYFCASSPSGTGRGETQYFGPGTRLLVL.

This clone has more than one count but fewer than ten. The genes are TRBV6-5 and TRBJ2-1; tentatively, D is TRBD2 (5 bases). This CDR3 is 12 amino acids long. Germline loops: CDR1 MNHEY, CDR2 SVGAGI. V dropped 2 bases and J dropped 10 bases, with 9 bases sitting between them. The CDR3 bases are TGTGCCAGCAGTTACCTACCGGGGGAGCAGTTCTTC. It encodes CASSYLPGEQFF.

V gene TRBV2 combines with J gene TRBJ2-3; D is ambiguous. Trimming took 8 bases from V and 0 from J, leaving 12 bases between them. Germline CDR1 SNHLY, CDR2 FYNNEI. This CDR3 has 14 residues. CDR3 region: CASPPLSSTDTQYF. The CDR3 nucleotides read TGTGCCAGCCCGCCTCTCTCCAGCACAGATACGCAGTATTTT.

The chain links TRBV6-5 to TRBJ2-3; 12 bases agree with TRBD2. The CDR3 is made up of 15 amino acids. Germline V gives CDR1 MNHEY, CDR2 SVGAGI. The V and J ends lost 6 bases and 10 bases, in that order; junction bases with no gene match: 11. The DNA for the CDR3 is TGTGCCAGCAGCCCACTAGCGGGGGGCAACATAGCGCAGTATTTT. This codes for CASSPLAGGNIAQYF.